This TCR beta chain was captured by sequencing in a study of beta chain features in type 1 diabetes (dated by TCRdb to 2017 to 2018). Turning to the overall study: Mean age, gender distribution, total cell number and subset yield did not differ between patients and healthy donors. Naive and central memory subsets were obtained from all 30 or so donors, but regulatory and stem cell-like memory subsets were isolated from only 8 patients and roughly 8 healthy donors. A total of 100 million to 140 million sorted cells were examined across all samples, and the number of cells per subset was strongly correlated with RNA yield. In the study, TCRB repertoires of sorted circulating CD4+ T cell subsets from recently diagnosed type 1 diabetes patients were compared with those of matched healthy donors.

From each donor, a single peripheral blood sample of 100 to 150 mL on average was drawn into heparinised tubes. A BD FACSAria II was used to sort naive, central memory, regulatory and stem cell-like memory CD4+ T cells with a panel that included CD45RO, CCR7, CD25, CD127, CD95 and CD27. Every sorted population had a purity above 95%. PBMCs were separated immediately by Lymphoprep density gradient centrifugation and were stained directly, without being cultured. So that batch effects would be minimized, each experiment stained and sorted samples in pairs, pairing one healthy donor with one patient. What the work shows at the level of the full study, not this receptor alone: The naive, central memory and regulatory TCRB repertoires appeared to resemble one another more closely among patients than among healthy donors. Because cDNA was sequenced instead of genomic DNA, highly expressing activated cells could be over-represented, though the groups showed no difference in activation or CD3 levels. Fewer insertions and more nucleotide deletions at VDJ recombination sites were observed in patients with type 1 diabetes, implying thymic rearrangement abnormalities. Because the HLA sub-analyses included only small numbers of individuals, any influence of HLA type on TCRB rearrangement was left unresolved. PCR might favor shorter templates, but patient and control samples were amplified and corrected together, so any skew would affect both groups equally. In all four CD4+ subsets, TCRB CDR3 length was moderately but significantly shorter in type 1 diabetes patients.

The CDR3, cysteine through phenylalanine, is 12 amino acids long. The kept DNA is CDR3 alone, 36 bases in frame from the first base. V is reduced by 10 bases and J by 3 bases, leaving a spacing of 12 bases between them. CDR1 and CDR2, looked up from the germline V gene (reference sequence), are LNHDA and SQIVND. All of the isolated RNA was reverse transcribed with the High Capacity cDNA Reverse Transcription Kit, so expressed TCRB transcripts were sequenced. Deep immunoSEQ sequencing was performed on naive, central memory and regulatory T cell samples, with an average of approximately 4 million total reads per sample. Sorted cells were lysed in RLT buffer, and RNA was extracted using DNase-treated RNeasy Micro or Mini kits according to cell number. To prevent cross-contamination, every cell subset was processed on its own, while patient and healthy donor samples were processed together. TCRB sequences were amplified from cDNA with the immunoSEQ multiplex PCR, producing 87-bp fragments spanning the CDR3 region. Sequencing of the amplicons was done on the Illumina HiSeq platform. The authors' analysis ran thus. Synthetic template baselines were used to correct PCR bias computationally, reads within Hamming distance 2 were collapsed together, and singletons that could not be merged were discarded. Reads were aligned to IMGT to assign V, D and J genes, CDR3 length, and insertions or deletions at six rearrangement sites. Clonotype counts were normalized to sorted cell number within each subset before computing true diversity and Gini coefficients with the tcR R package. Repertoire sharing was quantified using the overlap coefficient calculated on TCRB nucleotide sequences. TCRdb holds this immuneACCESS table with in-frame rearrangements only. Some clones are missing; in checked studies, unresolved V genes explain under half, and the rest has no known cause. From that table come the V and J calls and clone size; the DNA was used to work out D and trimming. Present in this sample are 150,000 to 170,000 clones, about 8.1% of which were seen just once. About 0.6% of the sample is in the top ten clones.

About this clone itself: Its antigen target is currently unknown. It has no much larger one-base neighbor in the sample; base qualities were not kept.

The chain joins TRBV19 to TRBJ1-2; the D segment could be TRBD1, given 5 matching bases. The sequencing input was central memory CD4+ T cells from blood. This clonotype was obtained from a man younger than 35 in good health. The CDR3 region: CATVGGDYGYTF. The bases are TGTGCCACTGTAGGAGGGGACTATGGCTACACCTTC. When the CDR3 is completed using the reference TRBV19 and TRBJ1-2 genes on either side, the full variable domain is DGGITQSPKYLFRKEGQNVTLSCEQNLNHDAMYWYRQDPGQGLRLIYYSQIVNDFQKGDIAEGYSVSREKKESFPLTVTSAQKNPTAFYLCATVGGDYGYTFGSGTRLTVV.